This TCR beta chain was identified during a study of cytomegalovirus exposure and HLA in healthy donors. Study-level findings and limits: As a later analysis showed, a missense DCLRE1C variant was linked to trimming of TCR beta V- and J-genes. Researchers had no immune exposure information except CMV serostatus available. In a later analysis, HLA-C alleles had the fewest associated TCRs, DRB1 alleles the most.

This clone was counted between two and nine times. Its antigen is not identified. V trimming: 0 bases; J trimming: 4 bases; junction bases outside the gene matches: 8. The germline CDR1 and CDR2 sequences are SGDLS and YYNGEE. The length of the CDR3 is 16 residues. PCR involved 60 Vbeta and 13 Jbeta primers. This table comes from immunoSEQ multiplex PCR, and its TCRdb copy is limited to in-frame clones, with some not included. The table includes roughly 170,000 clones, 75% to 90% detected once. It was healthy bone marrow donors who served as donors. The clonotype originates from a man between 50 and 59 years old in good health and CMV-seronegative. The material sequenced was PBMCs. The chain couples TRBV9 to TRBJ1-2; 8 nucleotides align to TRBD1. CDR3: CASSVEGVTGVYGYTF. CDR3 in DNA: TGTGCCAGCAGCGTAGAAGGTGTGACAGGGGTCTATGGCTACACCTTC.